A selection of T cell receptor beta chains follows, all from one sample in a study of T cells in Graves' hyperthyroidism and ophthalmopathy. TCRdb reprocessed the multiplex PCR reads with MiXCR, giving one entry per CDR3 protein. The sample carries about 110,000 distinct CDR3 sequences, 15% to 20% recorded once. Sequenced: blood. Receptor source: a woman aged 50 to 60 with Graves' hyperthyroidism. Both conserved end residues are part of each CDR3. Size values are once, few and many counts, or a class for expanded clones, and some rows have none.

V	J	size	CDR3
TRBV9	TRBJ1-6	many	CASSETVNSPLHF
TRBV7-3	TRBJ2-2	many	CASSSWAGGTGELFF
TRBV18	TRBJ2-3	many	CASSPSNVAGADTQYF
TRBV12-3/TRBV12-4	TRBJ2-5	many	CASSFSTGGQETQYF
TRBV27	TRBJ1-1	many	CASGGGGWDTEAFF
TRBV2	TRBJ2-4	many	CASSRNPTPRAKNIQYF
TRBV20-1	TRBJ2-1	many	CSAMDTNNEQFF
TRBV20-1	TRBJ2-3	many	CSALSGSTQYF
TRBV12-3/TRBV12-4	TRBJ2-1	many	CASSARGLAGGLNNEQFF
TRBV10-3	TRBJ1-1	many	CAISESRKTEAFF
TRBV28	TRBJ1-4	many	CASSSQGAANEKLFF
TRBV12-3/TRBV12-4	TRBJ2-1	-	CASSSGAIGEQFF
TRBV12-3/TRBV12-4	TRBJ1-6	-	CASSFQGGALHF
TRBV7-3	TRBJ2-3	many	CASSVPGNTQYF
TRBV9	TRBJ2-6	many	CASSVGTATRTGANVLTF
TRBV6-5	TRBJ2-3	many	CASSYDHTQYF
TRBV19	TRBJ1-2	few	CASSWGANNYGYTF
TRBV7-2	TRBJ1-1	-	CASTETVNTEAFF
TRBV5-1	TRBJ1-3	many	CASSLTGRSSGNTIYF
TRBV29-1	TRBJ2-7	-	CSVAPTGASYEQYF
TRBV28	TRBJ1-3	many	CASSLPSGASGNTIYF
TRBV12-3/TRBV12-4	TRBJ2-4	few	CASRKTGFAKNIQYF
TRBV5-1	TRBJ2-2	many	CASSLASANTGELFF
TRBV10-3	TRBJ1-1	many	CAICGDRTEAFF